These 28 T cell receptor beta chains share one sample of origin, sequenced in a study of shared clonotypes between healthy human individuals. Sequenced by immunoSEQ multiplex PCR; TCRdb stores in-frame clones only, minus some. The sample contains a few million clones, approximately 95% of which appear only once. The sample comprised naive CD4+ T cells from PBMCs. Subset specified: CD45RA+ positively selected. All receptors come from a man between 18 and 35 years old in good health. Some clones in this sample may be carry-over from other donors' samples.

The rearrangement links TRBV11-3 to TRBJ2-1; D is perhaps TRBD1 (6 bases). V was clipped by 5 bases and J by 3 bases, with 14 bases between them. CDR1 is SGHNT and CDR2 is YENEEA in the germline V gene. The CDR3 contains 15 residues. CDR3 sequence reads: CASSPRDNRYNEQFF. CDR3 sequence (DNA): TGTGCCAGCAGCCCCCGGGACAACCGCTACAATGAGCAGTTCTTC.

The CDR3 here is CASSLGTGPYEQYF. The CDR3 DNA is TGTGCCAGCAGCTTAGGGACAGGGCCTTACGAGCAGTACTTC. This chain joins TRBV7-9 and TRBJ2-7; 8 bases match TRBD1. The ends lost 1 base at V and 4 bases at J; junction bases unmatched: 3. Germline V lookup: CDR1 SEHNR, CDR2 FQNEAQ (reference sequence). This CDR3 is built from 14 residues.

The chain combines TRBV9 with TRBJ2-7, with D maybe TRBD2 (5 bases). CDR3 length: 15 residues. Between the trimmed V and J ends, which lost 3 bases and 0 bases, there was a span of 13 bases. The V gene's germline CDR1 is SGDLS and CDR2 YYNGEE. This CDR3 is CASSAGSASSYEQYF. The CDR3 DNA reads as TGTGCCAGCAGCGCTGGTAGCGCTAGCTCCTACGAGCAGTACTTC.

The J gene is TRBJ1-1, the V gene TRBV11-3; D may be TRBD1 (6 bases). Trimming stripped 5 bases from V and 8 bases from J, with 15 bases between. This CDR3 has 13 amino acids. Germline assignment: CDR1 SGHNT and CDR2 YENEEA. CDR3 region: CASSVRGGSEAFF. The CDR3 DNA is TGTGCCAGCAGCGTTAGGGGGGGTTCCGAAGCTTTCTTT.

V gene TRBV19 combines with J gene TRBJ1-1; D may be TRBD1 (5 bases). Germline lookup yields CDR1 LNHDA and CDR2 SQIVND (reference sequence). V was trimmed by 3 bases and J by 5 bases, leaving 13 bases between them. The CDR3 spans 14 residues. CDR3 region: CASSMGRQNTEAFF. The CDR3 bases are TGTGCCAGTAGTATGGGGCGGCAGAATACTGAAGCTTTCTTT.

The chain carries TRBV4-2 and TRBJ2-2; 12 bases map to TRBD2. CDR3 length equals 19 residues. The V gene's germline CDR1 is LGHNA and CDR2 YNFKEQ. Trimming at V came to 4 bases and at J to 5 bases, leaving 14 bases not matched to a gene. The CDR3 loop is CASSPWGLAGGPSTGELFF. CDR3 nucleotides: TGTGCCAGCAGCCCTTGGGGGCTAGCGGGAGGGCCTTCAACCGGGGAGCTGTTTTTT.

The rearrangement links TRBV6-6 to TRBJ2-2; possible D gene TRBD1, 6 bases. The germline gives CDR1 MNHNY, CDR2 SVGAGI (reference sequence). The CDR3 sequence is 14 residues long. Trimming left V 7 bases short and J 1 base short, with 10 bases between. The CDR3 DNA is TGTGCCAGCATACAGGGACAGAACACCGGGGAGCTGTTTTTT. It translates to CASIQGQNTGELFF.

The genes are TRBV15 and TRBJ2-7, with 9 bases fitting TRBD1. Germline V gene sequence: CDR1 LNHNV, CDR2 YYDKDF (reference sequence). Trimming at V came to 0 bases and at J to 0 bases, leaving 6 bases not matched to a gene. This CDR3 comprises 17 residues. Here the CDR3 reads CATSRDLGGQGSYEQYF. The CDR3, as DNA: TGTGCCACCAGCAGAGATCTCGGGGGACAGGGCTCCTACGAGCAGTACTTC.

The chain has TRBV7-2 and TRBJ2-1, with 10 bases identical to TRBD2. The V gene end was trimmed by 1 base and the J gene end by 10 bases; junction bases not matched to a gene: 19. The CDR3 is 19 amino acids. Germline V gene lookup returns CDR1 SGHTA and CDR2 FQGNSA. The CDR3: CASSLGKMGLATLYGEQFF. CDR3 nucleotide sequence: TGTGCCAGCAGCTTAGGGAAAATGGGACTAGCGACTCTCTACGGGGAGCAGTTCTTC.

This chain connects TRBV4-3 to TRBJ2-7, with D uncertain. Germline-derived CDR1 and CDR2 are LGHNA and YSLEER. CDR3 length: 14 residues. V was clipped by 0 bases and J by 12 bases, with 18 bases between them. As DNA, the CDR3 is TGCGCCAGCAGCCAAGATTTTCTGTCAGCTTTTCTGTACTTC. As protein: CASSQDFLSAFLYF.

The J gene is TRBJ1-2, the V gene TRBV29-1; D is ambiguous. V was pared by 6 bases and J by 8 bases, with 16 bases between. Per the germline V gene, CDR1 is SQVTM and CDR2 is ANQGSEA. This CDR3 is 12 amino acids long. CDR3 in DNA: TGCAGCGTGCTAGGTGTTCTTTGGGGCTACACCTTC. Its protein is CSVLGVLWGYTF.

This CDR3 reads CASSPRRLGLNEQFF. The CDR3 DNA follows: TGTGCCAGCAGCCCCCGCCGATTGGGCCTCAATGAGCAGTTCTTC. V gene TRBV7-3 combines with J gene TRBJ2-1; D gene ambiguous. There are 15 residues in the CDR3. The germline V gene has CDR1 SGHTA and CDR2 FQGTGA. The V end was cut by 5 bases, the J end by 6 bases, with 17 bases between.

The rearrangement joins TRBV6-5 to TRBJ2-2, with 7 bases lining up with TRBD1. CDR1 is MNHEY and CDR2 is SVGAGI in the germline V gene. The J segment lost 5 bases and the V segment lost 7 bases, leaving 7 bases of the junction unmatched. The CDR3 is made up of 14 amino acids. CDR3 sequence (DNA): TGTGCCAGCAAGACCGGGACAGCGACCGGGGAGCTGTTTTTT. This encodes CASKTGTATGELFF.

CDR3 sequence reads: CSATDRGTGYTF. CDR3 sequence (DNA): TGCAGCGCCACGGACAGGGGGACTGGCTACACCTTC. This chain uses TRBV29-1 with TRBJ1-2, with 10 positions matching TRBD1. CDR1 SQVTM and CDR2 ANQGSEA come from the germline V gene. The V gene end was trimmed by 7 bases and the J gene end by 7 bases; junction bases not matched to a gene: 6. The CDR3 spans 12 residues.

The V call is TRBV29-1, the J call TRBJ2-1; 9 bases map to TRBD1. This CDR3 region has 14 residues. The germline V gene has CDR1 SQVTM and CDR2 ANQGSEA. After removal of 8 bases from V and 8 bases from J, the junction contained 13 bases not matched to a gene. CDR3 loop: CSSVPGQGVHEQFF. DNA for the CDR3: TGCAGCTCAGTGCCGGGACAGGGAGTACATGAGCAGTTCTTC.

A remark on this clone: Other DNA sequences in the sample encode the same CDR3. The CDR3 protein is CASSPGQLYNEQFF. CDR3 sequence (DNA): TGCGCCAGCAGCCCGGGACAGCTGTACAATGAGCAGTTCTTC. This sequence joins TRBV5-1 and TRBJ2-1, with TRBD1 identical over 7 bases. This CDR3 has 14 residues. V trimming: 4 bases; J trimming: 4 bases; junction bases outside the gene matches: 5. The germline CDR1 and CDR2 sequences are SGHRS and YFSETQ.

This sequence joins TRBV5-1 and TRBJ2-3; the D is unclear. Trimming pared 2 bases from V and 0 bases from J, leaving 10 bases between. Germline CDR1 SGHRS, CDR2 YFSETQ. The CDR3 covers 15 residues. The CDR3 protein is CASSLRLTSTDTQYF. The CDR3, as DNA: TGCGCCAGCAGCTTAAGACTGACTAGCACAGATACGCAGTATTTT. Drawing the rest from reference TRBV5-1 and TRBJ2-3, the complete variable domain is KAGVTQTPRYLIKTRGQQVTLSCSPISGHRSVSWYQQTPGQGLQFLFEYFSETQRNKGNFPGRFSGRQFSNSRSEMNVSTLELGDSALYLCASSLRLTSTDTQYFGPGTRLTVL.

Concerning this clone itself: The sample contains more than one DNA sequence encoding this CDR3. CDR3 region: CASSPGALNTEAFF. CDR3 nucleotides: TGTGCCAGCTCACCGGGCGCCCTGAACACTGAAGCTTTCTTT. V gene TRBV18 combines with J gene TRBJ1-1; unclear D gene. CDR3 size: 14 residues. CDR1 and CDR2 (germline): KGHSH, LQKENI. Between the trimmed V and J ends, which lost 3 bases and 0 bases, there was a span of 8 bases.

The chain carries TRBV18 and TRBJ1-3, with D hard to call. Trimming pared 3 bases from V and 0 bases from J, leaving 9 bases between. Germline lookup yields CDR1 KGHSH and CDR2 LQKENI. The CDR3 covers 15 residues. CDR3 sequence (DNA): TGTGCCAGCTCACCGCAAAGCCACTCTGGAAACACCATATATTTT. Encoded protein: CASSPQSHSGNTIYF.

The chain links TRBV9 to TRBJ2-2, with 10 nucleotides matching TRBD2. Germline V gives CDR1 SGDLS, CDR2 YYNGEE. V gave up 4 bases and J gave up 4 bases; unmatched junction bases: 7. CDR3 length equals 16 residues. The CDR3 nucleotides are TGTGCCAGCAGCCCGCCCGGGACTAGCGCCACCGGGGAGCTGTTTTTT. Its translation is CASSPPGTSATGELFF.

The chain employs TRBV5-5 and TRBJ1-1; 10 bases match TRBD1. CDR3 length: 14 amino acids. J gave up 5 bases and V 0 bases, and 1 base lay outside the gene matches. Germline CDR1 is SGHKS and CDR2 is YYEKEE (reference sequence). CDR3 protein: CASSLAGQGTEAFF. The CDR3 DNA reads TGTGCCAGCAGCTTGGCGGGACAGGGGACTGAAGCTTTCTTT.

The V call is TRBV2, the J call TRBJ1-5, with no clear D. The CDR3 runs 18 residues. Deletions cut 6 bases from V and 1 base from J, with 22 bases between. CDR1 and CDR2 from the germline V gene are SNHLY and FYNNEI. CDR3 bases: TGTGCCAGCAGCCACCCACCTTTTAGGATTACAAGCAATCAGCCCCAGCATTTT. Translating gives CASSHPPFRITSNQPQHF.

This clone appeared a single time. Other nucleotide sequences from this sample produce the same CDR3. The J gene is TRBJ2-3, the V gene TRBV7-2; possibly TRBD1 for D (6 bases). The germline V and J ends were trimmed by 1 base and 6 bases, with 11 bases remaining between them. The CDR3 covers 14 residues. Germline CDR1 SGHTA, CDR2 FQGNSA. The CDR3 loop reads CASSLVGTTDTQYF. Here the CDR3 DNA reads TGTGCCAGCAGCTTAGTAGGGACAACGGATACGCAGTATTTT.

The chain couples TRBV7-9 to TRBJ2-3; TRBD2 matches at 8 bases. Germline values: CDR1 SEHNR, CDR2 FQNEAQ (reference sequence). The CDR3 is 16 amino acids. J lost 0 bases, V lost 1 base, and 3 bases had no gene match. The CDR3: CASSLGLASSTDTQYF. The CDR3 DNA sequence: TGTGCCAGCAGCTTAGGACTAGCGTCTAGCACAGATACGCAGTATTTT.

The chain uses TRBV27 and TRBJ1-2; D is possibly TRBD1 (5 bases). This CDR3 comprises 13 residues. V lost 2 bases and J 5 bases, leaving 9 bases between the germline ends. Germline assignment: CDR1 MNHEY and CDR2 SMNVEV (reference sequence). The CDR3 loop reads CASSLRGEYGYTF. CDR3 in DNA: TGTGCCAGCAGTTTAAGGGGCGAATATGGCTACACCTTC.

CDR3 residues: CAISDSISGAGANDEQFF. DNA for the CDR3: TGTGCCATCAGTGACTCTATATCCGGGGCGGGAGCGAATGATGAGCAGTTCTTC. The J gene is TRBJ2-1, the V gene TRBV10-3, with 7 bases lining up with TRBD2. Germline CDR1 and CDR2: ENHRY and SYGVKD. The CDR3 consists of 18 residues. The V and J ends lost 3 bases and 8 bases, in that order; junction bases with no gene match: 19.

This chain connects TRBV6-5 to TRBJ2-5; either TRBD1 or TRBD2 may supply D (6 bases each). Deletions cut 8 bases from V and 11 bases from J, with 27 bases between. This CDR3 has 15 amino acids. CDR1 and CDR2 (germline): MNHEY, SVGAGI. This CDR3 reads CASRAKGLGGREQYF. The CDR3 region has the DNA TGTGCCAGCCGGGCCAAAGGGTTGGGGGGCCGGGAGCAGTACTTC.

Details on this clone: A read error may account for a junction end that differs from germline. The chain is built from TRBV7-9 and TRBJ2-7, with 9 bases that match TRBD2. Germline loops: CDR1 SEHNR, CDR2 FQNEAQ (reference sequence). The CDR3 loop spans 13 amino acids. Here the CDR3 reads CASSLEAGGPPGF. CDR3 DNA: TGTGCCAGCAGCTTAGAGGCGGGAGGGCCTCCCGGCTTC. The variable domain in full, with the rest retrieved from reference TRBV7-9 and TRBJ2-7, is DTGVSQNPRHKITKRGQNVTFRCDPISEHNRLYWYRQTLGQGPEFLTYFQNEAQLEKSRLLSDRFSAERPKGSFSTLEIQRTEQGDSAMYLCASSLEAGGPPGFGPGTRLTVT.